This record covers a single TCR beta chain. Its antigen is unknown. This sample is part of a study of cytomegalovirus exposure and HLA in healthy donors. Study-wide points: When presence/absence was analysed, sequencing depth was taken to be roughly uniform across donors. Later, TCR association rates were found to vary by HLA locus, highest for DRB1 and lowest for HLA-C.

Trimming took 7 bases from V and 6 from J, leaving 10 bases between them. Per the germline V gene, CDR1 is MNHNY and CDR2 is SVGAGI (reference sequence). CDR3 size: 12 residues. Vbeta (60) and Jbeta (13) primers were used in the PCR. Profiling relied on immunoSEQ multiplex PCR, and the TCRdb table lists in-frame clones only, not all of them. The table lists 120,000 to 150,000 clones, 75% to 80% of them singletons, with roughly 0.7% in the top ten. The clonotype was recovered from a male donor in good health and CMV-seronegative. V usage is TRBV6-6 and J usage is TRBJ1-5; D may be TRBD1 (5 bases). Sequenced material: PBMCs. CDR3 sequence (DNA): TGTGCCAGCACTACGGGGGGTCAGCCCCAGCATTTT. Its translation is CASTTGGQPQHF.